Each of the 25 T cell receptor beta chains below was sequenced from the same sample in a study of T-cell memory formation after mild COVID-19. MiXCR, run by TCRdb on the 5' RACE reads, gives a single entry per CDR3 protein. The table includes approximately 250,000 distinct CDR3 sequences, approximately 15% detected once. Input material: PBMCs or a T cell subset sorted from them (not recorded which). These receptors originate from an adult woman who had mild COVID-19 (a few samples of this study predate the infection). Cell type and time point are not known.

The chain is built from TRBV18 and TRBJ2-1; perhaps TRBD1 as D (5 bases). The CDR3 is 17 amino acids. V was pared by 3 bases and J by 0 bases, with 15 bases between. Germline loops: CDR1 KGHSH, CDR2 LQKENI. CDR3 residues: CASSPMWGAYSYNEQFF. For the CDR3, the DNA is TGTGCCAGCTCACCCATGTGGGGCGCCTACTCCTACAATGAGCAGTTCTTC.

This clonotype showed up just a few times. V and J are TRBV5-6 and TRBJ2-5; perhaps D is TRBD1 or TRBD2 (6 bases each). CDR1 SGHDT and CDR2 YYEEEE come from the germline V gene. V dropped 7 bases and J dropped 4 bases, with 20 bases sitting between them. The CDR3 loop spans 15 amino acids. Written as DNA, the CDR3 is TGTGCCAGCGGAACCAGGGGCGCCGGGGGAGAGACCCAGTACTTC. This codes for CASGTRGAGGETQYF.

This clonotype has just a few counts. The chain uses TRBV15 and TRBJ2-7; 12 positions match TRBD1. The CDR3 runs 16 residues. Germline lookup yields CDR1 LNHNV and CDR2 YYDKDF (reference sequence). V lost 4 bases to trimming and J lost 5 bases; unmatched junction nucleotides: 9. The CDR3 bases are TGTGCCACCAGCACCAGGGACAGGGGGCTGAAGGACGAGCAGTACTTC. It specifies CATSTRDRGLKDEQYF.

The chain couples TRBV7-3 to TRBJ2-3; D is possibly TRBD1 (5 bases). Trimming took off 5 bases at V and 1 base at J, with 16 bases between the two ends. This CDR3 has 16 residues. Germline-derived CDR1 and CDR2 are SGHTA and FQGTGA. As DNA, the CDR3 is TGTGCCAGCAGCCCAACGGGTCGCAGGGGCACAGATACGCAGTATTTT. This sequence encodes CASSPTGRRGTDTQYF.

The chain carries TRBV7-2 and TRBJ2-7; TRBD1 agrees at 7 bases. Unmatched junction bases numbered 9, after V lost 6 bases and J lost 4 bases. The CDR3 is 14 residues long. Germline CDR1 SGHTA, CDR2 FQGNSA. CDR3 residues: CASRRDRAGYEQYF. CDR3 sequence (DNA): TGTGCCAGCAGACGAGACAGGGCAGGGTACGAGCAGTACTTC.

In this sample, this clonotype turned up many times. This sequence joins TRBV12-3 or TRBV12-4 and TRBJ2-1, with D perhaps TRBD2 (6 bases). The CDR3 covers 15 residues. Trimming took 2 bases from V and 4 from J, leaving 12 bases between them. CDR3 DNA sequence: TGTGCCAGCAGTTTAACGCGGGGATATTACAATGAGCAGTTCTTC. Its protein is CASSLTRGYYNEQFF.

The rearrangement uses TRBV4-3 and TRBJ1-1, with D unresolved. The V end was cut by 0 bases, the J end by 0 bases, with 8 bases between. The CDR3 sequence is 15 residues long. CDR1 and CDR2 (germline): LGHNA, YSLEER. The CDR3 loop is CASSQDRTLNTEAFF. For the CDR3, the DNA is TGCGCCAGCAGCCAAGACAGGACCTTGAACACTGAAGCTTTCTTT.

This clonotype turned up a few times. This chain links TRBV12-3 or TRBV12-4 with TRBJ1-2, with TRBD1 as a possible D gene (6 bases). The V end was cut by 6 bases, the J end by 7 bases, with 12 bases between. The CDR3 loop spans 12 amino acids. CDR3 in DNA: TGTGCCAGCAGCTTGACAGGATTTGGCTACACCTTC. Protein: CASSLTGFGYTF.

The chain couples TRBV7-9 to TRBJ2-5; D is unclear. Germline V CDR1 and CDR2: SEHNR, FQNEAQ (reference sequence). V was cut by 0 bases and J by 0 bases, with 11 bases left in between. The CDR3 is made up of 16 amino acids. The CDR3, as DNA: TGTGCCAGCAGCTTAGCTTTAGGGCAGGACCAAGAGACCCAGTACTTC. As protein: CASSLALGQDQETQYF.

The V call is TRBV10-3, the J call TRBJ2-5; no clear D gene. This CDR3 is 11 amino acids long. The V gene lost 0 bases and the J gene lost 5 bases, with 1 base spanning the gap. Germline values: CDR1 ENHRY, CDR2 SYGVKD. The CDR3 DNA sequence: TGTGCCATCAGTGAGTCTGAGACCCAGTACTTC. Encoded protein: CAISESETQYF.

The chain combines TRBV6-2 or TRBV6-3 with TRBJ2-7; D not certain. Germline CDR1 reads MNHEY; CDR2 reads SVGEGT. The CDR3 runs 12 residues. Trimming removed 0 bases from V and 6 bases from J, with 6 bases in between. In DNA form, the CDR3 reads TGTGCCAGCAGTTACTCTTCGGCCGAGCAGTACTTC. Its translation: CASSYSSAEQYF.

This clonotype was recorded at least ten times. The CDR3 spells CASSGGTEAFF. CDR3 nucleotides: TGTGCCAGCAGTGGAGGCACTGAAGCTTTCTTT. The chain has TRBV27 and TRBJ1-1; D ambiguous. V was clipped by 5 bases and J by 4 bases, with 5 bases between them. The CDR3 is 11 amino acids. Germline lookup yields CDR1 MNHEY and CDR2 SMNVEV (reference sequence).

Here the CDR3 DNA reads TGTGCCAGTAGTATGGCCGGGATAACTGGGGCCAACGTCCTGACTTTC. This codes for CASSMAGITGANVLTF. The chain has TRBV19 and TRBJ2-6; D is possibly TRBD2 (5 bases). This CDR3 has 16 residues. V lost 3 bases and J lost 2, with 11 bases in between. From germline, CDR1 is LNHDA and CDR2 SQIVND (reference sequence).

The rearrangement links TRBV6-6 to TRBJ1-1; perhaps TRBD1 as D (6 bases). Germline V lookup: CDR1 MNHNY, CDR2 SVGAGI (reference sequence). Trimming cost V 5 bases and J 3 bases, with 19 bases left between them. The CDR3 totals 16 residues. The CDR3 loop is CASSPDYGTKDTEAFF. The CDR3 DNA sequence: TGTGCCAGCAGTCCAGATTACGGGACAAAGGACACTGAAGCTTTCTTT.

There are a few counts of this clonotype. This rearrangement joins TRBV7-2 to TRBJ2-7, with D unclear. The germline V gene encodes CDR1 SGHTA and CDR2 FQGNSA. CDR3 length: 13 amino acids. Between the trimmed V and J ends, which lost 5 bases and 5 bases, there was a span of 13 bases. This CDR3 is CASSPLGWNEQYF. The CDR3 DNA follows: TGTGCCAGCAGCCCCCTGGGTTGGAACGAGCAGTACTTC.

This clonotype was seen a handful of times. The V gene is TRBV12-5, the J gene TRBJ2-3, with 9 bases identical to TRBD1. Unmatched junction bases numbered 9, after V lost 2 bases and J lost 9 bases. Germline CDR1 is LGHNT and CDR2 is FRNRAP. There are 15 residues in the CDR3. CDR3 coding DNA: TGTGCTAGTGGTTTGCTGGGACAGGGATGGCAAACGCAGTATTTT. It is translated as CASGLLGQGWQTQYF.

This clonotype was found many times. The rearrangement links TRBV29-1 to TRBJ1-4; D is possibly TRBD1 (5 bases). The CDR3 contains 11 residues. Per germline, CDR1 SQVTM and CDR2 ANQGSEA. The V end lost 6 bases, the J end lost 7 bases, and 9 bases lay between the germline ends. CDR3 sequence reads: CSVKQGEKLFF. For the CDR3, the DNA is TGCAGCGTCAAGCAGGGTGAAAAACTGTTTTTT.

There are a few counts of this clonotype. The V gene is TRBV15, the J gene TRBJ2-1, with 14 bases matching TRBD2. The CDR3 runs 17 residues. Trimming cost V 4 bases and J 6 bases; bases outside gene matches: 8. Looked up from germline, CDR1 is LNHNV and CDR2 is YYDKDF (reference sequence). DNA for the CDR3: TGTGCCACCAGCATACCACCGGGACTAGCGGGAGCCAATGAGCAGTTCTTC. Its translation is CATSIPPGLAGANEQFF. The variable domain in full, with the rest retrieved from reference TRBV15 and TRBJ2-1, is DAMVIQNPRYQVTQFGKPVTLSCSQTLNHNVMYWYQQKSSQAPKLLFHYYDKDFNNEADTPDNFQSRRPNTSFCFLDIRSPGLGDTAMYLCATSIPPGLAGANEQFFGPGTRLTVL.

The J gene is TRBJ1-1, the V gene TRBV4-1; D uncertain. With 0 bases removed from V and 7 bases from J, the gap between germline ends came to 9 bases. Looked up from germline, CDR1 is MGHRA and CDR2 is YSYEKL. CDR3 length: 13 amino acids. The CDR3 DNA reads TGCGCCAGCAGCCAAGATCTCGGCCTTGAAGCTTTCTTT. It codes for CASSQDLGLEAFF.

This chain connects TRBV20-1 to TRBJ2-1, with TRBD2 matching 12 bases. In germline, CDR1 is DFQATT, CDR2 SNEGSKA (reference sequence). Trimming cost V 3 bases and J 6 bases; bases outside gene matches: 6. The CDR3 length is 15 residues. Written as DNA, the CDR3 is TGCAGTGCTAGGAAACTAGCGGGAGGAGCCAATGAGCAGTTCTTC. Translated: CSARKLAGGANEQFF.

This clonotype was detected a few times. This sequence joins TRBV5-6 and TRBJ2-1; unclear D gene. V lost 2 bases to trimming and J lost 4 bases, with 7 bases between them. The CDR3 is 13 amino acids. Germline loops: CDR1 SGHDT, CDR2 YYEEEE. CDR3 sequence (DNA): TGTGCCAGCAGCTTCACGAGGTACAATGAGCAGTTCTTC. Amino acid sequence: CASSFTRYNEQFF.

This chain uses TRBV5-1 with TRBJ1-1; D is unclear. In germline, CDR1 is SGHRS, CDR2 YFSETQ. This CDR3 spans 14 amino acids. Trimming cost V 0 bases and J 3 bases, with 9 bases left between them. In DNA form, the CDR3 reads TGCGCCAGCAGCTTGGCCGCCGGGGACACTGAAGCTTTCTTT. Translating it yields CASSLAAGDTEAFF.

The table lists this clonotype with many counts. This rearrangement joins TRBV12-3 or TRBV12-4 to TRBJ1-3; no reliable D call. The CDR3 covers 12 residues. The V and J ends lost 5 bases and 4 bases respectively, with 6 bases between them. CDR3 nucleotide sequence: TGTGCCAGCAGTCCACTGGGAAACACCATATATTTT. This translates into CASSPLGNTIYF.

There are a few counts of this clonotype. This sequence joins TRBV11-3 and TRBJ2-5; 7 nucleotides align to TRBD1. The CDR3 length is 14 residues. V shed 4 bases and J 5 bases; nucleotides not matched to a gene: 7. Germline CDR1 reads SGHNT; CDR2 reads YENEEA. The CDR3 DNA follows: TGTGCCAGCAGCTCCTACAGGGGTCGGGAGACCCAGTACTTC. Amino acids: CASSSYRGRETQYF. Supplemented by reference TRBV11-3 and TRBJ2-5, the full variable domain reads EAGVVQSPRYKIIEKKQPVAFWCNPISGHNTLYWYLQNLGQGPELLIRYENEEAVDDSQLPKDRFSAERLKGVDSTLKIQPAELGDSAVYLCASSSYRGRETQYFGPGTRLLVL.

This clonotype was counted only a few times. The V call is TRBV5-1, the J call TRBJ1-2; 7 positions agree with TRBD1. CDR3 size: 15 residues. Trimming cost V 4 bases and J 4 bases; bases outside gene matches: 10. Germline V gene data show CDR1 as SGHRS and CDR2 as YFSETQ. The CDR3 sequence: CASSPTQGDSYGYTF. CDR3 bases: TGCGCCAGCAGCCCAACCCAGGGGGATTCCTATGGCTACACCTTC.